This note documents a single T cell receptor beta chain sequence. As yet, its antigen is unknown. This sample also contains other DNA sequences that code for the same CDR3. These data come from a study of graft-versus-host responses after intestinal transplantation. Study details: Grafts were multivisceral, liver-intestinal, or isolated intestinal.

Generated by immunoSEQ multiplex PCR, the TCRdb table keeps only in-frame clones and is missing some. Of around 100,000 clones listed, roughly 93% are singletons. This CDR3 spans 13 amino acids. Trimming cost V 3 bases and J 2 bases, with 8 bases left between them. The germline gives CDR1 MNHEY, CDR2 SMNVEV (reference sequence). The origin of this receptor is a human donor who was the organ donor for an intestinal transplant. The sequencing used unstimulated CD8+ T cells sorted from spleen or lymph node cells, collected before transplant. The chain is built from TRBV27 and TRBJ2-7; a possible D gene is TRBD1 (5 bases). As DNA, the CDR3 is TGTGCCAGCAGTTTGGGGCGGACCTACGAGCAGTACTTC. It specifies CASSLGRTYEQYF.